Listed here are 32 T cell receptor beta chains from one sample, sequenced in a study of T cell responses to AZD1222 COVID-19 vaccine. Clones were read by immunoSEQ multiplex PCR, and TCRdb kept only the in-frame ones, dropping some. The table records 180,000 or so clones, around 94% of them present only once. Sequenced material: peripheral blood, taken on day 0 of AZD1222 vaccination. The origin of the receptors is an adult in good health.

This clone was observed a single time. The chain joins TRBV7-9 to TRBJ1-2; TRBD1 might be the D (5 bases). The CDR3 runs to 16 residues. Trimming took 5 bases from V and 4 from J, leaving 20 bases between them. Per germline, CDR1 SEHNR and CDR2 FQNEAQ (reference sequence). CDR3 residues: CASSPLGGQPTYGYTF. As DNA, the CDR3 is TGTGCCAGCAGCCCGCTGGGGGGTCAGCCCACCTATGGCTACACCTTC.

The chain employs TRBV30 and TRBJ2-1; a weak D match, TRBD2 (6 bases). V was trimmed by 5 bases and J by 8 bases, leaving 16 bases between them. The CDR3 has 13 residues. CDR1 is GTSNPN and CDR2 is SVGIG in the germline V gene (reference sequence). As DNA, the CDR3 is TGTGCCTGGGGGGGACTTCTAGCTTATGAGCAGTTCTTC. Translated: CAWGGLLAYEQFF.

The rearrangement links TRBV19 to TRBJ2-3; possible D gene TRBD1, 5 bases. V dropped 4 bases and J dropped 2 bases, with 10 bases sitting between them. Looked up from germline, CDR1 is LNHDA and CDR2 is SQIVND (reference sequence). This CDR3 has 14 residues. CDR3 region: CASSTQGFTDTQYF. CDR3 bases: TGTGCCAGTAGTACCCAGGGATTCACAGATACGCAGTATTTT.

The chain combines TRBV2 with TRBJ2-7; 7 bases match TRBD1. Germline CDR1 reads SNHLY; CDR2 reads FYNNEI. Germline trimming cut 11 bases from V and 3 bases from J; bases unmatched to any gene: 10. The CDR3 is 13 amino acids. For the CDR3, the DNA is TGTGCCGGCCGCGCCCGGGACAGCTACGAGCAGTACTTC. It encodes CAGRARDSYEQYF.

The chain joins TRBV24-1 to TRBJ2-5, with D possibly called TRBD1 or TRBD2 (5 bases each). Germline V gene data show CDR1 as KGHDR and CDR2 as SFDVKD. CDR3 size: 13 residues. The ends were cut back, 4 bases at V and 7 bases at J, with 12 bases in the middle. The DNA for the CDR3 is TGTGCCACCAGTGAAAGTTTTGGGGGGACCCAGTACTTC. Its protein is CATSESFGGTQYF.

This sequence joins TRBV7-9 and TRBJ2-7, with D tentatively TRBD2 (6 bases). Trimming took 7 bases from V and 4 from J, leaving 14 bases between them. Per the germline V gene, CDR1 is SEHNR and CDR2 is FQNEAQ (reference sequence). This CDR3 is built from 13 residues. Written as DNA, the CDR3 is TGTGCCAGCAAAGCTGTACGGGAGTACGAGCAGTACTTC. Its translation is CASKAVREYEQYF. The full variable domain, completed using reference TRBV7-9 and TRBJ2-7, is DTGVSQNPRHKITKRGQNVTFRCDPISEHNRLYWYRQTLGQGPEFLTYFQNEAQLEKSRLLSDRFSAERPKGSFSTLEIQRTEQGDSAMYLCASKAVREYEQYFGPGTRLTVT.

The gene calls are TRBV3-1 (or the pseudogene TRBV3-2) and TRBJ2-7; no clear D gene. V lost 0 bases and J 3 bases, leaving 9 bases between the germline ends. From germline, CDR1 is LGHDT and CDR2 YNNKEL (reference sequence). The CDR3 is 14 amino acids. Here the CDR3 reads CASSQDKSHYEQYF. Written as DNA, the CDR3 is TGTGCCAGCAGCCAAGATAAGTCTCACTACGAGCAGTACTTC.

The chain recombines TRBV27 with TRBJ1-3; no definite D call. The V gene lost 5 bases and the J gene lost 4 bases, with 9 bases spanning the gap. The CDR3 is made up of 13 amino acids. CDR1 and CDR2 (germline): MNHEY, SMNVEV (reference sequence). The CDR3 spells CASSPRRGNTIYF. The CDR3 DNA reads as TGTGCCAGCAGTCCGAGGAGAGGAAACACCATATATTTT.

This clone was found once. The rearrangement links TRBV28 to TRBJ1-5, with 10 bases that match TRBD1. The CDR3 sequence is 14 residues long. V was pared by 6 bases and J by 7 bases, with 6 bases of the junction left unmatched. Germline CDR1 MDHEN, CDR2 SYDVKM. The CDR3 DNA is TGTGCCAGCAGCTTCCGGGACAGGGGACAGCCCCAGCATTTT. Its translation is CASSFRDRGQPQHF. The complete variable domain, with remaining parts taken from reference TRBV28 and TRBJ1-5, reads DVKVTQSSRYLVKRTGEKVFLECVQDMDHENMFWYRQDPGLGLRLIYFSYDVKMKEKGDIPEGYSVSREKKERFSLILESASTNQTSMYLCASSFRDRGQPQHFGDGTRLSIL.

The rearrangement joins TRBV27 to TRBJ2-7; D assignment may be TRBD1 or TRBD2 (6 bases each). Germline CDR1 is MNHEY and CDR2 is SMNVEV (reference sequence). Trimming shortened V by 7 bases and J by 0 bases, and 13 bases separated the two germline ends. The CDR3 loop spans 14 amino acids. The CDR3 is CASTQGGSSYEQYF. CDR3 sequence (DNA): TGTGCCAGCACCCAAGGGGGGAGCTCCTACGAGCAGTACTTC.

The chain couples TRBV19 to TRBJ2-1, with a tentative D call TRBD1 (5 bases). This CDR3 contains 14 residues. Germline V gives CDR1 LNHDA, CDR2 SQIVND (reference sequence). V lost 6 bases, J lost 2 bases, and 11 bases lay in between. In nucleotides, the CDR3 is TGTGCCAGTAGAGGGGCAGGTCCCTACAATGAGCAGTTCTTC. Its protein is CASRGAGPYNEQFF.

CDR3: CASSQAPLGGTEAFF. The CDR3 DNA reads as TGCGCCAGCAGCCAAGCCCCCTTGGGGGGCACTGAAGCTTTCTTT. This chain joins TRBV4-1 and TRBJ1-1; a weak D match, TRBD1 (5 bases). V dropped 1 base and J dropped 4 bases, with 13 bases sitting between them. The CDR3 is made up of 15 amino acids. CDR1 and CDR2 from the germline V gene are MGHRA and YSYEKL.

This clone was counted a single time. The V gene is TRBV20-1, the J gene TRBJ1-1, with D unresolved. Germline CDR1 is DFQATT and CDR2 is SNEGSKA (reference sequence). CDR3 length: 13 amino acids. The V end was cut by 3 bases, the J end by 4 bases, with 12 bases between. This CDR3 reads CSASTGIGTEAFF. Here the CDR3 DNA reads TGCAGTGCTAGTACCGGTATCGGCACTGAAGCTTTCTTT.

The V and J genes are TRBV4-1 and TRBJ1-3, with D hard to call. Trimming removed 4 bases from V and 6 bases from J, with 22 bases in between. The CDR3 consists of 17 residues. Germline V gene lookup returns CDR1 MGHRA and CDR2 YSYEKL. CDR3 DNA sequence: TGCGCCAGCAGCCCACGACACGGAGGGTACTCCGAAAACACCATATATTTT. It encodes CASSPRHGGYSENTIYF.

This chain joins TRBV27 and TRBJ1-1; the D is unclear. Germline V gene sequence: CDR1 MNHEY, CDR2 SMNVEV (reference sequence). Deletions cut 4 bases from V and 2 bases from J, with 17 bases between. This CDR3 spans 16 amino acids. For the CDR3, the DNA is TGTGCCAGCAGTTCGAGATATCTTACAGCCAACACTGAAGCTTTCTTT. This translates into CASSSRYLTANTEAFF.

The rearrangement links TRBV25-1 to TRBJ2-1; no firm D call. The CDR3 is 17 residues long. Germline V CDR1 and CDR2: MGHDK, SYGVNS. Deletions cut 3 bases from V and 7 bases from J, with 22 bases between. The chain's CDR3 is CASSESKSYGGLNEQFF. CDR3 DNA: TGTGCCAGCAGTGAGTCCAAGTCATATGGTGGCTTAAATGAGCAGTTCTTC.

The V and J genes are TRBV14 and TRBJ1-4, with a tentative D call TRBD1 (6 bases). The germline V gene has CDR1 SGHDN and CDR2 FVKESK. This CDR3 contains 18 residues. V was clipped by 1 base and J by 3 bases, with 18 bases between them. CDR3 region: CASSQVLPGARANEKLFF. The CDR3 DNA follows: TGTGCCAGCAGCCAAGTTTTACCGGGGGCGAGGGCTAATGAAAAACTGTTTTTT.

V is TRBV27 and J is TRBJ1-5; D is ambiguous. Germline V gene data show CDR1 as MNHEY and CDR2 as SMNVEV (reference sequence). CDR3 size: 14 residues. Trimming cost V 3 bases and J 3 bases, with 9 bases left between them. CDR3 region: CASSFWGPNQPQHF. In nucleotides, the CDR3 is TGTGCCAGCAGTTTCTGGGGTCCCAATCAGCCCCAGCATTTT.

This sequence joins TRBV7-9 and TRBJ2-4, with 8 bases identical to TRBD1. Germline CDR1 is SEHNR and CDR2 is FQNEAQ (reference sequence). V lost 2 bases and J lost 3; bases outside the gene matches: 0. This CDR3 is built from 14 residues. The CDR3 sequence: CASSLTGGKNIQYF. The CDR3 DNA reads TGTGCCAGCAGCTTAACAGGGGGCAAAAACATTCAGTACTTC.

The chain couples TRBV24-1 to TRBJ2-1; TRBD1 might be the D (5 bases). This CDR3 has 16 residues. CDR1 and CDR2 (germline): KGHDR, SFDVKD. Between the trimmed V and J ends, which lost 2 bases and 0 bases, there was a span of 10 bases. Here the CDR3 reads CATSDYRSNSYNEQFF. CDR3 coding DNA: TGTGCCACCAGTGATTACAGGTCAAACTCCTACAATGAGCAGTTCTTC.

The J gene is TRBJ1-1, the V gene TRBV28; tentatively, D is TRBD1 (6 bases). The CDR3 loop spans 11 amino acids. Germline CDR1 and CDR2: MDHEN and SYDVKM. V lost 8 bases and J lost 12, with 16 bases in between. The CDR3 sequence: CASAWGARTFF. CDR3 nucleotides: TGTGCCAGCGCCTGGGGGGCAAGGACTTTCTTT.

This chain uses TRBV12-3 or TRBV12-4 with TRBJ1-2; the match to TRBD1 covers 7 bases. The CDR3 consists of 12 residues. V shed 6 bases and J 9 bases; nucleotides not matched to a gene: 7. CDR3 DNA sequence: TGTGCCAGCAGGCAGACAGGGCGAAGCTACACCTTC. It codes for CASRQTGRSYTF.

This rearrangement joins TRBV6-5 to TRBJ2-1; D unresolved. V gave up 6 bases and J gave up 0 bases, with 6 bases separating them. Germline V gene lookup returns CDR1 MNHEY and CDR2 SVGAGI. This CDR3 contains 13 residues. The CDR3 is CASSDTSYNEQFF. The CDR3 DNA sequence: TGTGCCAGCAGCGACACCTCCTACAATGAGCAGTTCTTC.

V and J are TRBV12-3 or TRBV12-4 and TRBJ1-4; possible D gene TRBD1, 5 bases. V shed 3 bases and J shed 7 bases, with 6 bases lying between them. The CDR3 length is 12 residues. The CDR3 region is CASSFRAEKLFF. CDR3 in DNA: TGTGCCAGCAGTTTCAGGGCTGAAAAACTGTTTTTT.

The V gene is TRBV6-6, the J gene TRBJ2-7; 8 nucleotides line up with TRBD2. The germline V gene encodes CDR1 MNHNY and CDR2 SVGAGI (reference sequence). The CDR3 loop spans 12 amino acids. The ends lost 6 bases at V and 3 bases at J; junction bases unmatched: 1. The CDR3 is CASRSGSYEQYF. In DNA form, the CDR3 reads TGTGCCAGCAGAAGCGGGAGCTACGAGCAGTACTTC.

The rearrangement uses TRBV5-1 and TRBJ2-3; D not certain. From germline, CDR1 is SGHRS and CDR2 YFSETQ. The CDR3 covers 14 residues. The V gene lost 0 bases and the J gene lost 4 bases, with 9 bases spanning the gap. The CDR3 sequence is CASSLGRDADTQYF. In DNA, the CDR3 is TGCGCCAGCAGCTTGGGAAGGGATGCAGATACGCAGTATTTT.

The chain links TRBV28 to TRBJ2-1; TRBD2 matches at 14 bases. V dropped 4 bases and J dropped 13; count of bases not matched to a gene: 9. CDR1 is MDHEN, CDR2 SYDVKM, per germline. The length of the CDR3 is 15 residues. CDR3 coding DNA: TGTGCCAGCAGTTCCGCGACTAGCGGGAGGGTTATACAGTTCTTC. Protein: CASSSATSGRVIQFF.

The CDR3 nucleotides read TGTGCCAGCAGAAGCACTGAAGCTTTCTTT. Protein product: CASRSTEAFF. This chain joins TRBV28 and TRBJ1-1, with D hard to call. The CDR3 has 10 residues. Per the germline V gene, CDR1 is MDHEN and CDR2 is SYDVKM. V was shortened by 6 bases and J by 4 bases, with 3 bases between the two germline ends.

The chain uses TRBV7-3 and TRBJ2-1; 8 nucleotides match TRBD2. The CDR3 consists of 13 residues. Germline lookup yields CDR1 SGHTA and CDR2 FQGTGA. V dropped 3 bases and J dropped 7; count of bases not matched to a gene: 2. CDR3 in DNA: TGTGCCAGCAGCTTTAGCGGGATTAATGAGCAGTTCTTC. It codes for CASSFSGINEQFF. The full variable domain, with the rest looked up from reference TRBV7-3 and TRBJ2-1, is GAGVSQTPSNKVTEKGKYVELRCDPISGHTALYWYRQSLGQGPEFLIYFQGTGAADDSGLPNDRFFAVRPEGSVSTLKIQRTERGDSAVYLCASSFSGINEQFFGPGTRLTVL.

This rearrangement joins TRBV29-1 to TRBJ1-1; D ambiguous. Germline loops: CDR1 SQVTM, CDR2 ANQGSEA. Trimming removed 4 bases at V and 0 bases at J, with 9 bases between. The CDR3 has 13 residues. The CDR3 spells CSVGPSLNTEAFF. The CDR3, as DNA: TGCAGCGTTGGACCGTCCTTGAACACTGAAGCTTTCTTT. The full variable domain, its missing parts supplied by reference TRBV29-1 and TRBJ1-1, is SAVISQKPSRDICQRGTSLTIQCQVDSQVTMMFWYRQQPGQSLTLIATANQGSEATYESGFVIDKFPISRPNLTFSTLTVSNMSPEDSSIYLCSVGPSLNTEAFFGQGTRLTVV.

The V call is TRBV15, the J call TRBJ1-1; 7 positions agree with TRBD1. The CDR3 has 16 residues. The J segment lost 3 bases and the V segment lost 4 bases, leaving 11 bases of the junction unmatched. Germline CDR1 LNHNV, CDR2 YYDKDF (reference sequence). In nucleotides, the CDR3 is TGTGCCACCAGCATAGAAGGGTGGAGGGGGCACACTGAAGCTTTCTTT. Translating gives CATSIEGWRGHTEAFF.

V is TRBV6-6 and J is TRBJ1-1; 8 nucleotides align to TRBD1. After removal of 11 bases from V and 0 bases from J, the junction contained 5 bases not matched to a gene. The CDR3 is made up of 13 amino acids. Germline V CDR1 and CDR2: MNHNY, SVGAGI (reference sequence). CDR3 protein: CAGQGAMNTEAFF. The CDR3 DNA is TGTGCCGGCCAGGGGGCCATGAACACTGAAGCTTTCTTT.